These T cell receptor beta chains were read from a single sample in a study of blood T cells in healthy people across ages. A single record per CDR3 protein comes from TCRdb applying MiXCR to the 5' RACE reads. The sample holds under 2,000,000 distinct CDR3 sequences, approximately 50% seen once. Material: blood. The receptor source for this set is a woman in her thirties or forties in good health. Both conserved end residues are part of each CDR3. The order of the fields is D gene, V gene, clone size, J gene, CDR3 protein, CDR3 DNA. The D gene is left open where the match is weak. Some rows have no size entry. The others give once, few or many, or a class for an expanded clone.

TRBD2	TRBV7-3	.	TRBJ2-1	CASSPEQVSGGAGEQFF	TGTGCCAGCAGCCCCGAGCAGGTTAGCGGGGGGGCCGGTGAGCAGTTCTTC
.	TRBV6-2/TRBV6-3	few	TRBJ1-4	CASSSSGTPSVELFF	TGTGCCAGCAGTTCCTCCGGGACACCCAGTGTGGAACTGTTTTTT
.	TRBV21-1	few	TRBJ2-4	CASLTGVLAKNIQYF	TGTGCCAGCCTTACAGGGGTTCTAGCCAAAAACATTCAGTACTTC
TRBD2	TRBV2	.	TRBJ2-5	CASSEGGLETQYF	TGTGCCAGCAGTGAGGGGGGGTTAGAGACCCAGTACTTC
TRBD1	TRBV29-1	.	TRBJ2-5	CSTKGTGGSNEQYF	TGCAGCACCAAGGGTACAGGGGGAAGTAATGAGCAGTACTTC
TRBD1	TRBV9	.	TRBJ1-2	CASSVGNTGGHTF	TGTGCCAGCAGCGTAGGGAATACAGGGGGCCACACCTTC
.	TRBV4-3	few	TRBJ1-2	CASSPVRPTNYGYTF	TGCGCCAGCAGCCCCGTCCGGCCAACTAACTATGGCTACACCTTC
.	TRBV5-1	.	TRBJ1-1	CASSSLWTENTEAFF	TGCGCCAGCAGCTCCTTGTGGACAGAGAACACTGAAGCTTTCTTT
.	TRBV20-1	few	TRBJ2-7	CSAKRGLLERKQYF	TGCAGTGCTAAAAGGGGCCTCCTCGAAAGGAAGCAGTACTTC
.	TRBV5-1	.	TRBJ2-1	CASSFGGPSYNEQFF	TGTGCCAGCAGTTTTGGGGGGCCTTCCTACAATGAGCAGTTCTTC
.	TRBV7-9	.	TRBJ2-5	CASSLSEISGETQYF	TGTGCCAGCAGCTTAAGCGAGATCAGCGGGGAGACCCAGTACTTC
.	TRBV29-1	many	TRBJ2-4	CSVRAGKNIQYF	TGCAGCGTCCGTGCAGGGAAAAACATTCAGTACTTC
.	TRBV9	few	TRBJ1-5	CASSDGTSLGNQPQHF	TGTGCCAGCAGCGATGGGACGTCTCTGGGCAATCAGCCCCAGCATTTT
.	TRBV20-1	few	TRBJ2-3	CSARDDRVGYADTQYF	TGCAGTGCTAGAGATGATAGGGTCGGTTATGCAGATACGCAGTATTTT
.	TRBV6-6	.	TRBJ1-6	CASSTSGGSSYNSPLHF	.
TRBD2	TRBV27	.	TRBJ2-7	CASSPLAGDPRDEQYF	TGTGCCAGCAGTCCACTAGCGGGGGACCCTCGGGACGAGCAGTACTTC
TRBD2	TRBV9	.	TRBJ2-5	CASSGEGRNRVEETQYF	TGTGCCAGCAGCGGGGAGGGTCGAAACCGGGTTGAAGAGACCCAGTACTTC
.	TRBV4-1	few	TRBJ2-1	CASSQDQGREQFF	TGCGCCAGCAGCCAAGATCAGGGTAGAGAGCAGTTCTTC
.	TRBV24-1	few	TRBJ1-2	CATSEGGQLESYGYTF	TGTGCCACCAGTGAAGGGGGACAACTGGAGAGTTATGGCTACACCTTC
.	TRBV27	.	TRBJ2-4	CASSLIGLANVKNIQYF	TGTGCCAGCAGTTTAATCGGTCTAGCTAATGTCAAAAACATTCAGTACTTC
.	TRBV15	few	TRBJ1-6	CATSRDPRGDSPLHF	TGTGCCACCAGCAGAGACCCGCGGGGGGATTCACCCCTCCACTTT
.	TRBV29-1	.	TRBJ2-5	CSVGVSHGGQGETQYF	TGCAGCGTTGGGGTGTCTCACGGGGGCCAGGGAGAGACCCAGTACTTC
.	TRBV20-1	.	TRBJ1-1	CSARWVNTEAFF	TGCAGTGCTAGATGGGTCAACACTGAAGCTTTCTTT
.	TRBV4-2	.	TRBJ2-3	CASSRTVRDTQYF	TGTGCCAGCAGCCGGACTGTCCGGGATACGCAGTATTTT
.	TRBV7-9	few	TRBJ2-7	CASEGVAYEQYF	TGTGCCTCGGAGGGTGTCGCCTACGAGCAGTACTTC
.	TRBV7-2	many	TRBJ1-2	CASSSDRANYGYTF	TGTGCCAGCAGTTCGGACAGAGCGAACTATGGCTACACCTTC
TRBD1	TRBV29-1	few	TRBJ2-3	CSVPPRQGSTDTQYF	TGCAGCGTTCCCCCGAGACAGGGGAGCACAGATACGCAGTATTTT
TRBD2	TRBV6-5	.	TRBJ2-3	CASSYSIWGLAGGDGDTQYF	TGTGCCAGCAGTTACTCGATATGGGGACTAGCGGGGGGGGATGGAGATACGCAGTATTTT
.	TRBV7-2	.	TRBJ2-7	CASSSAGLLYNEQYF	TGTGCCAGCAGCTCGGCGGGTCTCCTATACAATGAGCAGTACTTC
TRBD1	TRBV7-2	few	TRBJ1-6	CASSPQTGTHSPLHF	TGTGCCAGCAGCCCCCAGACAGGGACCCATTCACCCCTCCACTTT
.	TRBV4-3	.	TRBJ2-1	CASSQDHGGIPNEQFF	TGCGCCAGCAGCCAAGATCACGGGGGTATCCCGAATGAGCAGTTCTTC
.	TRBV14	.	TRBJ2-3	CASSLGPGLKLDTQYF	TGTGCCAGCAGCCTTGGACCGGGTCTAAAGCTAGATACGCAGTATTTT
.	TRBV7-9	.	TRBJ2-3	CASSFQGQADTQYF	TGTGCCAGCAGCTTCCAGGGGCAGGCAGATACGCAGTATTTT
.	TRBV7-6	.	TRBJ2-5	CASSLVTEYQETQYF	TGTGCCAGCAGCTTAGTCACGGAATACCAAGAGACCCAGTACTTC
.	TRBV4-1	.	TRBJ1-5	CASNQETGRDIHSNQPQHF	TGCGCCAGCAACCAAGAGACGGGCCGGGACATTCATAGCAATCAGCCCCAGCATTTT
.	TRBV14	.	TRBJ1-6	CASSQDNGYNSPLHF	TGTGCCAGCAGCCAAGACAATGGCTATAATTCACCCCTCCACTTT
TRBD2	TRBV6-5	few	TRBJ2-6	CASSTGGANVLTF	TGTGCCAGCAGTACGGGGGGAGCTAACGTCCTGACTTTC
TRBD1	TRBV6-5	few	TRBJ1-1	CASSYSRTGGTEAFF	TGTGCCAGCAGTTACTCGAGGACAGGGGGCACTGAAGCTTTCTTT
TRBD2	TRBV2	.	TRBJ2-1	CASYGEPGTSGGNNEQFF	TGTGCCAGCTACGGAGAGCCCGGGACTAGCGGGGGTAACAATGAGCAGTTCTTC
TRBD1	TRBV6-2/TRBV6-3	.	TRBJ1-5	CASSAQGVSNQPQHF	TGTGCCAGCAGTGCACAGGGGGTGAGCAATCAGCCCCAGCATTTT
TRBD1	TRBV7-2	.	TRBJ1-2	CARRTGQDYGYTF	TGTGCCCGCAGGACCGGACAGGACTATGGCTACACCTTC
TRBD2	TRBV7-9	.	TRBJ2-1	CAGDYYNEQFF	TGTGCCGGGGACTACTACAATGAGCAGTTCTTC
.	TRBV12-3/TRBV12-4	.	TRBJ2-5	CASSPGVSQETQYF	TGTGCCAGCAGTCCAGGGGTGAGCCAAGAGACCCAGTACTTC
.	TRBV7-9	few	TRBJ2-5	CASSFFGGRDDRETQYF	TGTGCCAGCAGCTTTTTTGGGGGAAGGGACGATCGAGAGACCCAGTACTTC
TRBD2	TRBV20-1	few	TRBJ2-1	CSASVGGKPNNEQFF	TGCAGTGCTAGTGTGGGGGGGAAACCTAACAATGAGCAGTTCTTC